The clone carrying this TCR beta chain was observed once. Its antigen is unidentified. 5'RACE primed from the constant segment yielded TCR alpha and TCR beta cDNA libraries bearing sample barcodes and UMIs. TCRdb re-derived calls from the 5' RACE reads in MiXCR, one entry per CDR3 protein. The data show roughly 450,000 distinct CDR3 sequences, with 15% to 20% seen just once and around 12% held by the top ten. This entry belongs to a study of T-cell memory formation after mild COVID-19. Study-level information: Clustering of TCRs was largely donor specific. Findings of the study overall: Of the contracting clones, CD4+ ones lay mainly in CM and EM, and CD8+ ones in EMRA.

The length of the CDR3 is 13 residues. Germline CDR1 reads SGHVS; CDR2 reads FQNEAQ. Between the trimmed V and J ends, which lost 5 bases and 10 bases, there was a span of 17 bases. V and J are TRBV7-8 and TRBJ2-5, with D tentatively TRBD1 (6 bases). The sample consisted of PBMCs or a T cell subset sorted from them (not recorded which). This TCR was recovered from an adult woman who had mild COVID-19 (a few samples of this study predate the infection). Cell type and time point are not known. The CDR3 nucleotides are TGTGCCAGCAGCGCACAGGGCCGCCGGGACCAGTACTTC. Its translation is CASSAQGRRDQYF.